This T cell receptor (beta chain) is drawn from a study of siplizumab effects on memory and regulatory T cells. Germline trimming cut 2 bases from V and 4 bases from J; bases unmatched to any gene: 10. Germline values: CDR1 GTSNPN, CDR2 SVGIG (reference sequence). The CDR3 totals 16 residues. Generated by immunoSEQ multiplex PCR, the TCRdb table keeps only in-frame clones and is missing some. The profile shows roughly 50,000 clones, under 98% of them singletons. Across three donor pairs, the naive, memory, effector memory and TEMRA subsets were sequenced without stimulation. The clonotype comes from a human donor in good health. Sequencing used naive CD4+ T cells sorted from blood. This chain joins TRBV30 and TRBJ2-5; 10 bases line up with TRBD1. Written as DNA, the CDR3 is TGTGCCTGGAGTCAATTGACAGGGGGCTCGAGAGAGACCCAGTACTTC. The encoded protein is CAWSQLTGGSRETQYF. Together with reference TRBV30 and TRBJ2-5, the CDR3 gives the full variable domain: SQTIHQWPATLVQPVGSPLSLECTVEGTSNPNLYWYRQAAGRGLQLLFYSVGIGQISSEVPQNLSASRPQDRQFILSSKKLLLSDSGFYLCAWSQLTGGSRETQYFGPGTRLLVL.